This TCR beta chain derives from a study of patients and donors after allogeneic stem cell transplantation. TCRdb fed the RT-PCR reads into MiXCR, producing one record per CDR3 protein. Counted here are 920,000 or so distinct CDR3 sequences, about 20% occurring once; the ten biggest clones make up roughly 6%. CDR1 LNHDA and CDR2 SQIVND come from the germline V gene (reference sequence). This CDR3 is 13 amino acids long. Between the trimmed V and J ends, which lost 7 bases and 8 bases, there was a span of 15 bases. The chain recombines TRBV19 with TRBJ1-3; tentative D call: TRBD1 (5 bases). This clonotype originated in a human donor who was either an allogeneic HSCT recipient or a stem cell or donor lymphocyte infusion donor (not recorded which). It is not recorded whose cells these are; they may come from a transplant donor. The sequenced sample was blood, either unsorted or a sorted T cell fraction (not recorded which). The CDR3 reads CASMERARDTIYF. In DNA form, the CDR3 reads TGTGCCAGTATGGAGAGAGCCAGGGACACCATATATTTT. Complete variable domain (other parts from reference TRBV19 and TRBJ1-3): DGGITQSPKYLFRKEGQNVTLSCEQNLNHDAMYWYRQDPGQGLRLIYYSQIVNDFQKGDIAEGYSVSREKKESFPLTVTSAQKNPTAFYLCASMERARDTIYFGEGSWLTVV.